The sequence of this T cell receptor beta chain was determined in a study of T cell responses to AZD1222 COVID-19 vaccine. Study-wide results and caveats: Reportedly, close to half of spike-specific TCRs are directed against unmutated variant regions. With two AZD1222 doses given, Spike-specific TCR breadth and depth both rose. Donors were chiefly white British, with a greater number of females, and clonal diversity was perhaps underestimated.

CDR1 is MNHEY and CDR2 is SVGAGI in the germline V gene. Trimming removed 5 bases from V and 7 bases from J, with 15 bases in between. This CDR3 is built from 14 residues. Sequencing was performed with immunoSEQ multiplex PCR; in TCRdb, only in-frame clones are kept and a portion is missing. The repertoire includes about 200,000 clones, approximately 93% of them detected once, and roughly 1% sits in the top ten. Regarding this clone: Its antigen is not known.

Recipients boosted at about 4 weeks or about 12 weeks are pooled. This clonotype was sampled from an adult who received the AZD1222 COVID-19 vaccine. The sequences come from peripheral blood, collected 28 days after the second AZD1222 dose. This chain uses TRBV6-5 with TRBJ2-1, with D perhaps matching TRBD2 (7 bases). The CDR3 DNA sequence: TGTGCCAGCAGTCGGGGGGACACCATTAATGAGCAGTTCTTC. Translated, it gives CASSRGDTINEQFF.